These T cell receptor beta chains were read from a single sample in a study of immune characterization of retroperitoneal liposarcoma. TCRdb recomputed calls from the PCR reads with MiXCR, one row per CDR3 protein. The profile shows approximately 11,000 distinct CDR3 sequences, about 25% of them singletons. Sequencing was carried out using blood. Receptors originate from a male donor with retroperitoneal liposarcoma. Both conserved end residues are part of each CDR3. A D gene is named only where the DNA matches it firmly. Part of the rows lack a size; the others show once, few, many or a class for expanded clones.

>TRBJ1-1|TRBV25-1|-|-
TGTGCCAGCAGTGAATTGGTGAACACTGAAGCTTTCTTT
CASSELVNTEAFF
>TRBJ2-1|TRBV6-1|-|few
TGTGCCAGCAGCCCTCTCATCGGGAGCCCCTACAATGAGCAGTTCTTC
CASSPLIGSPYNEQFF
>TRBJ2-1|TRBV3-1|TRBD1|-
TGTGCCAGCAGCCAGGGGACAGCCTCCTACAATGAGCAGTTCTTC
CASSQGTASYNEQFF
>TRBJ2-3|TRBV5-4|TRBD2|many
TGTGCCAGCAGCAAGACTAGCGGGGGGAACACAGATACGCAGTATTTT
CASSKTSGGNTDTQYF
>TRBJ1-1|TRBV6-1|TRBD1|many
TGTGCCAGCAGGACAGGGGGCTGGACTGAAGCTTTCTTT
CASRTGGWTEAFF
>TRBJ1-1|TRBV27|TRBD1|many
TGTGCCAGCATCAGACAGGGCGGGTCTGAAGCTTTCTTT
CASIRQGGSEAFF
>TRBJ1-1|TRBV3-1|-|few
TGTGCCAGCGGACTCTCGGGACGTTTGAACACTGAAGCTTTCTTT
CASGLSGRLNTEAFF
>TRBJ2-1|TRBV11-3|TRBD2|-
TGTGCCAGCAGCCCCGTAAGCGGGGGGGCTGTCAATGAGCAGTTCTTC
CASSPVSGGAVNEQFF
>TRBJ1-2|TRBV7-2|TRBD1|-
TGTGCCAGCAGCCCCCTCCCCGGACAGGGCCACTATGGCTACACCTTC
CASSPLPGQGHYGYTF
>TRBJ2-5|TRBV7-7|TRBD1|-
TGTGCTAGCAGCTTCATACAGGGGGAGACCCAGTACTTC
CASSFIQGETQYF
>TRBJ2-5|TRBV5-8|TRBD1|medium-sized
TGTGCCAGCAGCTCCGGACAGGGGGCTACCAAAGAGACCCAGTACTTC
CASSSGQGATKETQYF
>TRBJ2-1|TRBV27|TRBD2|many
TGTGCCAGCAGTCCCGGGACTAGCGGGGGGGTTCCCGTCAATGAGCAGTTCTTC
CASSPGTSGGVPVNEQFF
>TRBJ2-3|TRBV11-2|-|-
TGTGCCAGCAGCTTACTTGGACAGGGAGTAGCGGGTACAGATACGCAGTATTTT
CASSLLGQGVAGTDTQYF
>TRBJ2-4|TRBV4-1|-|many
TGCGCCAGCAGCCCAACATCTGTGGGCATTCAGTACTTC
CASSPTSVGIQYF
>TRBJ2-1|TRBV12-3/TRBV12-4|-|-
TGTGCCAGCAGTTACGACACTCGCTCCTACAATGAGCAGTTCTTC
CASSYDTRSYNEQFF
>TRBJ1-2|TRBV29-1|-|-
TGCAGCGTTGTTGGGGGATCAACCAACTATGGCTACACCTTC
CSVVGGSTNYGYTF